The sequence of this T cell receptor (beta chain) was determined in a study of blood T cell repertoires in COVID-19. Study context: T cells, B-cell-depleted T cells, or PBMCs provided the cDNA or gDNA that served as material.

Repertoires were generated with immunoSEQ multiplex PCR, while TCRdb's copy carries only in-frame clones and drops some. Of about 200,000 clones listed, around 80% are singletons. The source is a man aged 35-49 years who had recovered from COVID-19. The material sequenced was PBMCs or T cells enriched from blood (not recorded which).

The CDR3 nucleotides read TGTGCCAGCAGCACCCCCGGACTAGCGGGGGGAGGAGATACGCAGTATTTT. Translating gives CASSTPGLAGGGDTQYF. This chain links TRBV5-4 with TRBJ2-3; TRBD2 aligns across 14 bases. Germline V gene data show CDR1 as SGHNT and CDR2 as YYREEE (reference sequence). The length of the CDR3 is 17 residues. V was pared by 4 bases and J by 5 bases, with 9 bases of the junction left unmatched.